This is a list of T cell receptor beta chains from one sample in a study of shared clonotypes between healthy human individuals. This table comes from immunoSEQ multiplex PCR, and its TCRdb copy is limited to in-frame clones, with some not included. This sample has around 1.5 million clones; 95% to 99% occur once, and the top ten carry approximately 0.44%. Sequencing was done on a sample of naive CD4+ T cells sorted from blood. These receptors came from a man younger than 40 in good health. Each CDR3 is given with its conserved first and last residue. D genes are given only for firm matches. A row's size may be missing; if present it is once, few, many or a size class.

J gene: TRBJ1-3; CDR3 length: 17; V gene: TRBV5-5; D gene: NA; clone size: NA; CDR3 protein: CASNTLPTGRSGNTIYF; CDR3 DNA: TGTGCCAGCAACACCCTCCCTACAGGACGGTCTGGAAACACCATATATTTT
J gene: TRBJ2-1; CDR3 length: 15; V gene: TRBV9; D gene: TRBD2; clone size: NA; CDR3 protein: CASSGLRPAGSEQFF; CDR3 DNA: TGTGCCAGCAGCGGGCTCCGACCAGCGGGAAGTGAGCAGTTCTTC
J gene: TRBJ2-1; CDR3 length: 14; V gene: TRBV5-1; D gene: NA; clone size: NA; CDR3 protein: CASSLVAGRGEQFF; CDR3 DNA: TGCGCCAGCAGCTTGGTGGCGGGCCGGGGTGAGCAGTTCTTC
J gene: TRBJ1-1; CDR3 length: 13; V gene: TRBV6-1; D gene: NA; clone size: once; CDR3 protein: CASSEQTNTEAFF; CDR3 DNA: TGTGCCAGCAGTGAACAAACGAACACTGAAGCTTTCTTT
J gene: TRBJ2-7; CDR3 length: 16; V gene: TRBV7-6; D gene: NA; clone size: NA; CDR3 protein: CASRSYAGTSSYEQYF; CDR3 DNA: TGTGCCAGCCGGTCGTACGCCGGGACCTCTTCCTACGAGCAGTACTTC
J gene: TRBJ1-3; CDR3 length: 14; V gene: TRBV7-2; D gene: NA; clone size: NA; CDR3 protein: CASSSQISGNTIYF; CDR3 DNA: TGTGCCAGCAGCTCACAGATCTCTGGAAACACCATATATTTT
J gene: TRBJ2-3; CDR3 length: 15; V gene: TRBV4-3; D gene: TRBD2; clone size: NA; CDR3 protein: CASSQGLAATDTQYF; CDR3 DNA: TGCGCCAGCAGCCAAGGACTAGCTGCCACAGATACGCAGTATTTT
J gene: TRBJ1-5; CDR3 length: 15; V gene: TRBV28; D gene: NA; clone size: once; CDR3 protein: CASSLSGIDNQPQHF; CDR3 DNA: TGTGCCAGCAGTTTATCGGGGATAGATAATCAGCCCCAGCATTTT
J gene: TRBJ2-2; CDR3 length: 19; V gene: TRBV5-1; D gene: TRBD2; clone size: NA; CDR3 protein: CASGGHLGLAGSNTGELFF; CDR3 DNA: TGCGCCAGCGGTGGACATCTAGGACTAGCGGGTTCGAACACCGGGGAGCTGTTTTTT
J gene: TRBJ2-1; CDR3 length: 14; V gene: TRBV9; D gene: NA; clone size: NA; CDR3 protein: CASSVVSRASEQFF; CDR3 DNA: TGTGCCAGCAGCGTAGTGAGTAGGGCGTCTGAGCAGTTCTTC
J gene: TRBJ1-2; CDR3 length: 14; V gene: TRBV7-9; D gene: TRBD1; clone size: few; CDR3 protein: CASSLRTGVSGYTF; CDR3 DNA: TGTGCCAGCAGCTTAAGGACAGGGGTGAGTGGCTACACCTTC
J gene: TRBJ1-5; CDR3 length: 13; V gene: TRBV11-1; D gene: NA; clone size: NA; CDR3 protein: CASSLRQGQPQHF; CDR3 DNA: TGTGCCAGCAGCTTGCGGCAGGGCCAGCCCCAGCATTTT
J gene: TRBJ2-7; CDR3 length: 14; V gene: TRBV10-2; D gene: TRBD2; clone size: NA; CDR3 protein: CASISGTSSYEQYF; CDR3 DNA: TGCGCCAGCATTTCCGGGACTAGCAGTTACGAGCAGTACTTC
J gene: TRBJ2-6; CDR3 length: 16; V gene: TRBV4-3; D gene: NA; clone size: NA; CDR3 protein: CASSQALLGGANVLTF; CDR3 DNA: TGCGCCAGCAGCCAAGCGTTGCTAGGTGGGGCCAACGTCCTGACTTTC
J gene: TRBJ2-7; CDR3 length: 12; V gene: TRBV30; D gene: NA; clone size: NA; CDR3 protein: CAWQVGSYEQYF; CDR3 DNA: TGTGCCTGGCAGGTCGGGTCCTACGAGCAGTACTTC
J gene: TRBJ2-6; CDR3 length: 14; V gene: TRBV5-1; D gene: NA; clone size: NA; CDR3 protein: CASRGSSGANVLTF; CDR3 DNA: TGCGCCAGCAGGGGAAGTTCTGGGGCCAACGTCCTGACTTTC
J gene: TRBJ1-1; CDR3 length: 13; V gene: TRBV7-8; D gene: NA; clone size: NA; CDR3 protein: CASSLRAGFGAFF; CDR3 DNA: TGTGCCAGCAGCTTAAGGGCGGGGTTCGGGGCTTTCTTT
J gene: TRBJ2-5; CDR3 length: 16; V gene: TRBV7-2; D gene: TRBD1; clone size: NA; CDR3 protein: CASSLAPRQGGETQYF; CDR3 DNA: TGTGCCAGCAGCTTAGCGCCTCGACAGGGCGGGGAGACCCAGTACTTC
J gene: TRBJ2-1; CDR3 length: 16; V gene: TRBV7-2; D gene: TRBD2; clone size: NA; CDR3 protein: CASSLAGGLAGNEQFF; CDR3 DNA: TGTGCCAGCAGCTTAGCGGGGGGACTAGCGGGCAATGAGCAGTTCTTC
J gene: TRBJ2-1; CDR3 length: 14; V gene: TRBV18; D gene: NA; clone size: NA; CDR3 protein: CASSPESSYNEQFF; CDR3 DNA: TGTGCCAGCTCACCCGAGAGCTCCTACAATGAGCAGTTCTTC
J gene: TRBJ2-5; CDR3 length: 10; V gene: TRBV29-1; D gene: TRBD1; clone size: NA; CDR3 protein: CSGGPDREHF; CDR3 DNA: TGCAGCGGAGGACCCGACAGGGAACACTTC
J gene: TRBJ1-2; CDR3 length: 9; V gene: TRBV20-1; D gene: NA; clone size: once; CDR3 protein: CSARVSGFF; CDR3 DNA: TGCAGTGCTAGGGTTTCCGGATTCTTC
J gene: TRBJ2-7; CDR3 length: 14; V gene: TRBV15; D gene: TRBD1; clone size: NA; CDR3 protein: CATSREQGAYEQYF; CDR3 DNA: TGTGCCACCAGCAGAGAACAGGGGGCGTACGAGCAGTACTTC
J gene: TRBJ2-4; CDR3 length: 11; V gene: TRBV25-1; D gene: NA; clone size: NA; CDR3 protein: CASSGSDIQYF; CDR3 DNA: TGTGCCAGCAGTGGATCGGACATTCAGTACTTC
J gene: TRBJ2-5; CDR3 length: 14; V gene: TRBV7-2; D gene: NA; clone size: NA; CDR3 protein: CASRSVGVQETQYF; CDR3 DNA: TGTGCCAGCAGAAGCGTGGGAGTACAAGAGACCCAGTACTTC
J gene: TRBJ1-5; CDR3 length: 17; V gene: TRBV7-2; D gene: TRBD1; clone size: NA; CDR3 protein: CASSPRTGSVGNQPQHF; CDR3 DNA: TGTGCCAGCAGCCCTCGGACAGGGTCGGTTGGCAATCAGCCCCAGCATTTT
J gene: TRBJ2-6; CDR3 length: 15; V gene: TRBV27; D gene: NA; clone size: NA; CDR3 protein: CASSAGVGWANVLTF; CDR3 DNA: TGTGCCAGCAGTGCCGGGGTCGGTTGGGCCAACGTCCTGACTTTC
J gene: TRBJ2-5; CDR3 length: 19; V gene: TRBV2; D gene: TRBD2; clone size: NA; CDR3 protein: CASSEGLAGETSYLETQYF; CDR3 DNA: TGTGCCAGCAGCGAAGGACTAGCGGGAGAGACCTCGTATTTAGAGACCCAGTACTTC
J gene: TRBJ1-2; CDR3 length: 14; V gene: TRBV28; D gene: NA; clone size: NA; CDR3 protein: CASSLPQGNYGYTF; CDR3 DNA: TGTGCCAGCAGTCTACCGCAAGGGAACTATGGCTACACCTTC
J gene: TRBJ1-1; CDR3 length: 19; V gene: TRBV7-9; D gene: NA; clone size: NA; CDR3 protein: CASSRAPGQGKSWNTEAFF; CDR3 DNA: TGTGCCAGCAGCAGGGCCCCGGGGCAGGGGAAATCGTGGAACACTGAAGCTTTCTTT
J gene: TRBJ1-1; CDR3 length: 14; V gene: TRBV6-6; D gene: NA; clone size: NA; CDR3 protein: CASSLTGGRTEAFF; CDR3 DNA: TGTGCCAGCAGCCTAACAGGAGGGAGAACTGAAGCTTTCTTT
J gene: TRBJ1-3; CDR3 length: 14; V gene: TRBV2; D gene: NA; clone size: NA; CDR3 protein: CATHRGNSGNTIYF; CDR3 DNA: TGTGCCACCCACCGGGGCAACTCTGGAAACACCATATATTTT
J gene: TRBJ2-2; CDR3 length: 12; V gene: TRBV10-1; D gene: NA; clone size: NA; CDR3 protein: CASSRNTGELFF; CDR3 DNA: TGCGCCAGCAGTAGGAACACCGGGGAGCTGTTTTTT
J gene: TRBJ1-5; CDR3 length: 14; V gene: TRBV27; D gene: TRBD1; clone size: NA; CDR3 protein: CASSYRGPNQPQHF; CDR3 DNA: TGTGCCAGCAGTTACAGGGGTCCAAATCAGCCCCAGCATTTT
J gene: TRBJ1-5; CDR3 length: 14; V gene: TRBV30; D gene: NA; clone size: NA; CDR3 protein: CAWNLRESNQPQHF; CDR3 DNA: TGTGCCTGGAATCTACGGGAGAGCAATCAGCCCCAGCATTTT
J gene: TRBJ2-7; CDR3 length: 14; V gene: TRBV5-1; D gene: TRBD2; clone size: NA; CDR3 protein: CASSLAGSSYEQYF; CDR3 DNA: TGCGCCAGCTCTCTAGCGGGAAGTTCCTACGAGCAGTACTTC
J gene: TRBJ2-2; CDR3 length: 15; V gene: TRBV9; D gene: TRBD1; clone size: NA; CDR3 protein: CASSTGNPNTGELFF; CDR3 DNA: TGTGCCAGCTCGACAGGGAACCCAAACACCGGGGAGCTGTTTTTT
J gene: TRBJ1-1; CDR3 length: 19; V gene: TRBV27; D gene: NA; clone size: NA; CDR3 protein: CASSTTHPGRLTMNTEAFF; CDR3 DNA: TGTGCCAGCAGTACGACTCACCCCGGACGCCTAACAATGAACACTGAAGCTTTCTTT
J gene: TRBJ1-1; CDR3 length: 17; V gene: TRBV7-9; D gene: TRBD1; clone size: NA; CDR3 protein: CASSLTGGFGMNTEAFF; CDR3 DNA: TGTGCCAGCAGCTTAACAGGGGGCTTTGGCATGAACACTGAAGCTTTCTTT
J gene: TRBJ2-3; CDR3 length: 13; V gene: TRBV10-3; D gene: TRBD2; clone size: NA; CDR3 protein: CATGGISTDTQYF; CDR3 DNA: TGTGCCACCGGGGGGATAAGCACAGATACGCAGTATTTT
J gene: TRBJ2-1; CDR3 length: 16; V gene: TRBV18; D gene: NA; clone size: NA; CDR3 protein: CASSQLALSSYNEQFF; CDR3 DNA: TGTGCCAGCTCACAGTTAGCGTTAAGCTCCTACAATGAGCAGTTCTTC
J gene: TRBJ2-7; CDR3 length: 15; V gene: TRBV5-4; D gene: TRBD2; clone size: NA; CDR3 protein: CASSSGGRSSYEQYF; CDR3 DNA: TGTGCCAGCAGTTCGGGCGGGAGAAGCTCCTACGAGCAGTACTTC
J gene: TRBJ2-5; CDR3 length: 15; V gene: TRBV25-1; D gene: NA; clone size: once; CDR3 protein: CASSERRGRGETQYF; CDR3 DNA: TGTGCCAGCAGTGAACGCCGGGGAAGAGGAGAGACCCAGTACTTC
J gene: TRBJ2-3; CDR3 length: 15; V gene: TRBV5-1; D gene: TRBD2; clone size: NA; CDR3 protein: CASRPELAGKDAQYF; CDR3 DNA: TGCGCCAGCAGACCGGAACTAGCGGGAAAGGACGCGCAGTATTTT
J gene: TRBJ1-2; CDR3 length: 14; V gene: TRBV27; D gene: TRBD1; clone size: NA; CDR3 protein: CASSVRDRGGGYTF; CDR3 DNA: TGTGCCAGCAGTGTCCGGGACAGGGGTGGTGGCTACACCTTC
J gene: TRBJ2-7; CDR3 length: 13; V gene: TRBV29-1; D gene: NA; clone size: few; CDR3 protein: CSGISGSSYEQYF; CDR3 DNA: TGCAGCGGGATCTCGGGAAGCTCCTACGAGCAGTACTTC
J gene: TRBJ2-1; CDR3 length: 14; V gene: TRBV10-1; D gene: TRBD2; clone size: NA; CDR3 protein: CASSEASGIDEQFF; CDR3 DNA: TGCGCCAGCAGTGAGGCTAGCGGGATCGATGAGCAGTTCTTC
J gene: TRBJ2-2; CDR3 length: 12; V gene: TRBV2; D gene: NA; clone size: NA; CDR3 protein: CASRGSAGELFF; CDR3 DNA: TGTGCCAGCAGGGGGAGCGCCGGGGAGCTGTTTTTT
J gene: TRBJ2-1; CDR3 length: 15; V gene: TRBV7-8; D gene: NA; clone size: NA; CDR3 protein: CASSLNWRRGNEQFF; CDR3 DNA: TGTGCCAGCAGCTTAAATTGGAGGAGGGGCAATGAGCAGTTCTTC
J gene: TRBJ1-5; CDR3 length: 13; V gene: TRBV10-3; D gene: TRBD1; clone size: NA; CDR3 protein: CAIGQESNQPQHF; CDR3 DNA: TGTGCCATCGGACAGGAGAGCAATCAGCCCCAGCATTTT
J gene: TRBJ1-2; CDR3 length: 13; V gene: TRBV2; D gene: NA; clone size: NA; CDR3 protein: CASTPERGNGYTF; CDR3 DNA: TGTGCCAGCACCCCGGAGAGGGGGAACGGCTACACCTTC
J gene: TRBJ2-7; CDR3 length: 14; V gene: TRBV11-2; D gene: NA; clone size: NA; CDR3 protein: CASSSRGMTYEQYF; CDR3 DNA: TGTGCCAGCAGCTCGAGGGGTATGACCTACGAGCAGTACTTC
J gene: TRBJ2-2; CDR3 length: 12; V gene: TRBV28; D gene: NA; clone size: NA; CDR3 protein: CASSSSTGELFF; CDR3 DNA: TGTGCCAGCAGTTCAAGCACCGGGGAGCTGTTTTTT
J gene: TRBJ2-7; CDR3 length: 13; V gene: TRBV28; D gene: TRBD1; clone size: NA; CDR3 protein: CASRGQGLDEQYF; CDR3 DNA: TGTGCCAGCAGGGGACAGGGATTGGACGAGCAGTACTTC